The TCR beta chain under discussion was sequenced for a study of response to subunit inactivated influenza vaccine. Notes on this clonotype: Its antigen is undetermined.

Study results and caveats: Authors suggested that a seasonal influenza vaccination recruits few new T cells each time.

TCRdb reprocessed the RT-PCR reads via MiXCR and lists one record per CDR3 protein. The repertoire holds under 950,000 distinct CDR3 sequences, with roughly 20% as singletons. The sequence came from a man aged 50-59 years who received an inactivated influenza vaccine. The material was PBMCs from blood, obtained 5 days after vaccination.

CDR3 in DNA: TGTGCCAGCAGCACGGGACTCTCCTACAATGAGCAGTTCTTC. As protein: CASSTGLSYNEQFF. The chain links TRBV2 to TRBJ2-1, with TRBD2 as a possible D gene (6 bases). The germline V and J ends were trimmed by 6 bases and 0 bases, with 9 bases remaining between them. The germline gives CDR1 SNHLY, CDR2 FYNNEI. CDR3 length: 14 residues.